The entry below describes one T cell receptor (beta chain). Original processing methods: Amplification with reference gene primers provided the estimates of nucleated cell counts. This table comes from immunoSEQ multiplex PCR, and its TCRdb copy is limited to in-frame clones, with some not included. V and J calls plus clone size are reproduced from that table; the DNA served to infer D and trimming. In the table there are a few hundred thousand clones, 70% to 90% of which are singletons. These data originate in a study of blood T cell repertoires in COVID-19. The CDR3 contains 19 residues. Sequencing used PBMCs or T cells enriched from blood (not recorded which). The chain carries TRBV21-1 and TRBJ2-1; no DNA check was done on the table's D call, TRBD2. TRBV21-1 counts as a pseudogene. This sequence originates from a woman younger than 35 who had been exposed to COVID-19. The CDR3 DNA sequence: TGTGCCAGCAGCACTGCTTCCGGGACTAGCGGGATCTCCTACAATGAGCAGTTCTTC. Translated, it gives CASSTASGTSGISYNEQFF.